This T cell receptor (beta chain) was profiled in a study of cytomegalovirus exposure and HLA in healthy donors. Whole-study results and caveats: Productive rates of about 87% or about 30% were seen for most TCR beta V segments in an earlier analysis.

Points on this clone: Its antigen remains unidentified.

Researchers ran the PCR with 60 Vbeta and 13 Jbeta primers. In the original processing: Later, an analysis found tens of millions of unique TCR beta chains, and 9.5 million to 12 million of these were shared. This table comes from immunoSEQ multiplex PCR, and its TCRdb copy is limited to in-frame clones, with some not included. The V and J calls and clone size come from that table; D and trimming were worked out from the DNA. The sample lists roughly 190,000 clones, approximately 67% occurring once. J gave up 5 bases and V 2 bases, and 10 bases lay outside the gene matches. CDR1 is SGHAT and CDR2 is FQNNGV in the germline V gene. The CDR3 runs 16 residues. Healthy bone marrow donors made up the donors.

The chain joins TRBV11-2 to TRBJ2-3; 7 nucleotides line up with TRBD2. The sample comprised PBMCs. The sequence was obtained from a man aged 40-50 years in good health and CMV-seronegative. The CDR3 region has the DNA TGTGCCAGCAGCTTACAGGGAGGGTTCTTTTTAGATACGCAGTATTTT. Protein: CASSLQGGFFLDTQYF.